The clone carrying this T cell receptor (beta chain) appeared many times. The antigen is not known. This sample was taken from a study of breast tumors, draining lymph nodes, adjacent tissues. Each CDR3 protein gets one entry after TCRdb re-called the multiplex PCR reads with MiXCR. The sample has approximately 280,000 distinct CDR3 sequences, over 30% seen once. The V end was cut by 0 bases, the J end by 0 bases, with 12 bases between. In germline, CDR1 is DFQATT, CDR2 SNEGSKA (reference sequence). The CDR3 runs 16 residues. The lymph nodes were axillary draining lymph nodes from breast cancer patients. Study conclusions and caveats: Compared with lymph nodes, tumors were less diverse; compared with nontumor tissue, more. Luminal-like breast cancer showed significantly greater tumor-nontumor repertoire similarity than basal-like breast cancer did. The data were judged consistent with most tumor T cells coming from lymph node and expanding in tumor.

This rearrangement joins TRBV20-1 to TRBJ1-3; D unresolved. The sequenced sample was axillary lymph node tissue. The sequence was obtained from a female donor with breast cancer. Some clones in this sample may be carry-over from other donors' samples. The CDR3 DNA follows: TGCAGTGCTAGAGATTACGGACGGAACTCTGGAAACACCATATATTTT. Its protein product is CSARDYGRNSGNTIYF.